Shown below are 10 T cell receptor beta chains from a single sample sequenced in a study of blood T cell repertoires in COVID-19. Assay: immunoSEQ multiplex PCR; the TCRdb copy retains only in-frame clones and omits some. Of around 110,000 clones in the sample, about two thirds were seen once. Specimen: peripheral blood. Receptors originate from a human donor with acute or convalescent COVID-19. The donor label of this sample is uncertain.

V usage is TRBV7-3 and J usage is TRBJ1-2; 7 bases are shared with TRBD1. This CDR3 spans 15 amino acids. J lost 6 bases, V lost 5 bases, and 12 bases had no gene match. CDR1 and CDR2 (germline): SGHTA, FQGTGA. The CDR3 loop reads CASSHDRDTYDGYTF. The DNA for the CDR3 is TGTGCCAGCAGCCATGACAGGGATACATACGATGGCTACACCTTC.

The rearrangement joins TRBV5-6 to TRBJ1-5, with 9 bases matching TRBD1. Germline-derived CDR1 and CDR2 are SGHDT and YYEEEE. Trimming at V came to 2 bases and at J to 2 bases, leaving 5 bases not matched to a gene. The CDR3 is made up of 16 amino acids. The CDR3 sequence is CASSFGTGKGNQPQHF. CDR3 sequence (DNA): TGTGCCAGCAGCTTCGGGACAGGGAAAGGCAATCAGCCCCAGCATTTT.

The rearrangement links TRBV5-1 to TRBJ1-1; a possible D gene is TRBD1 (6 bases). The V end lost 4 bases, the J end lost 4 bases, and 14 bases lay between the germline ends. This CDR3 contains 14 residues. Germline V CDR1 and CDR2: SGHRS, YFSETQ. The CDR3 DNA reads TGCGCCAGCAGCCGGACAGACCCGAGCACTGAAGCTTTCTTT. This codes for CASSRTDPSTEAFF.

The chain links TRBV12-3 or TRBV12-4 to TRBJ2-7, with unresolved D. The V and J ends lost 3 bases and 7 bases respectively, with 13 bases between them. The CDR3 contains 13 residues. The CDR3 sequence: CASSLSATWEQYF. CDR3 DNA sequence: TGTGCCAGCAGTTTGAGCGCAACCTGGGAGCAGTACTTC.

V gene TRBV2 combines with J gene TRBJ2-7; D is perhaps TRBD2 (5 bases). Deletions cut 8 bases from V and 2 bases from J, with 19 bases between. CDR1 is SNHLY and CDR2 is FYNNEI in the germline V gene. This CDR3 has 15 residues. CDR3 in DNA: TGTGCCAGCGGCGACGGCAGAGGGCCGCCCTACGAGCAGTACTTC. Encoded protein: CASGDGRGPPYEQYF.

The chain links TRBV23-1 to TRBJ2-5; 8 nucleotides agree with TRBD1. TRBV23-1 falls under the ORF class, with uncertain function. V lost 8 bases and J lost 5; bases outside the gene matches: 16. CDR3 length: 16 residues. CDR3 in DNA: TGCGCCAGCGGGGAGTTGGGCAGGGGGCCGGGGGAGACCCAGTACTTC. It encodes CASGELGRGPGETQYF.

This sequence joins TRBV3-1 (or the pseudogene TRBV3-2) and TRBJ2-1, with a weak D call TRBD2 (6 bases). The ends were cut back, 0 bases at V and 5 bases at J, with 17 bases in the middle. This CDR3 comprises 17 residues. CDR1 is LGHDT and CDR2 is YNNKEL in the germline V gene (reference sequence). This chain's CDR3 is CASSQDPSSGAHNEQFF. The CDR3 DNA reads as TGTGCCAGCAGCCAAGATCCTAGTAGCGGCGCCCACAATGAGCAGTTCTTC.

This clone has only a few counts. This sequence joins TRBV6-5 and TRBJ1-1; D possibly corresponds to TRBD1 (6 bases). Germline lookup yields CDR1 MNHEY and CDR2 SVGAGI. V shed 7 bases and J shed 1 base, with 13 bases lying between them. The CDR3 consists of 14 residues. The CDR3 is CASKPGHSNTEAFF. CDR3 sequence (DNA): TGTGCCAGCAAGCCGGGACACTCGAACACTGAAGCTTTCTTT.

The CDR3 region is CASSPPGIRSNQPQHF. CDR3 nucleotide sequence: TGTGCCAGCTCACCCCCGGGGATACGAAGCAATCAGCCCCAGCATTTT. V gene TRBV18 combines with J gene TRBJ1-5; unclear D gene. From germline, CDR1 is KGHSH and CDR2 LQKENI. The CDR3 covers 16 residues. The germline V and J ends were trimmed by 3 bases and 1 base, with 13 bases remaining between them.

The CDR3 nucleotides are TGTGCCACCAGACCGACCCGGAGAATCGCCATATATTTT. Translating gives CATRPTRRIAIYF. The V gene is TRBV15, the J gene TRBJ1-3; no definite D call. This CDR3 spans 13 amino acids. V shed 6 bases and J shed 11 bases, with 17 bases lying between them. Germline assignment: CDR1 LNHNV and CDR2 YYDKDF (reference sequence).